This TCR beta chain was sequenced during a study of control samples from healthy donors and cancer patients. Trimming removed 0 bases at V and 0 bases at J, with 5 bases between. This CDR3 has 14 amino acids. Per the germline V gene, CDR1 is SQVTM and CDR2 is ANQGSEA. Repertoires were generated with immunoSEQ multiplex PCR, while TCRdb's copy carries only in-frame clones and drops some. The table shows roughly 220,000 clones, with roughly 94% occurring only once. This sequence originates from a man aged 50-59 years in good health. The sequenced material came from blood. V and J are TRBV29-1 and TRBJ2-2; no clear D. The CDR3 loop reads CSVEEAANTGELFF. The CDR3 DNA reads TGCAGCGTTGAAGAGGCAGCGAACACCGGGGAGCTGTTTTTT.